The clone carrying this TCR beta chain was seen only a few times. No antigen is known for it. These data belong to a study of cytomegalovirus exposure and HLA in healthy donors. The study's findings and limits: Common viral pathogens seemed to be connected with several of the most significant clusters, according to a later analysis. The authors assumed roughly uniform sequencing depth across donors for presence/absence analyses. Per a prior analysis, the majority of TCR beta V segments were productive roughly 87% or roughly 30% of the time. Highest at DRB1 and lowest at HLA-C, TCR association rates differed among HLA loci in a later analysis.

This PCR relied on a set of 60 Vbeta primers and 13 Jbeta primers. The method was immunoSEQ multiplex PCR; TCRdb's version includes in-frame clones alone and lacks a portion of them. The table records about 76,000 clones, about 69% of them present only once. This TCR was recovered from a woman aged 40 to 50 in good health and CMV-seropositive. The sequenced sample was PBMCs.

The CDR3 protein is CASSTQGYSNQPQHF. CDR3 sequence (DNA): TGTGCCAGCAGTACACAGGGTTATAGCAATCAGCCCCAGCATTTT. The chain uses TRBV6-1 and TRBJ1-5; the D gene is possibly TRBD1 (6 bases). This CDR3 has 15 amino acids. The V end lost 5 bases, the J end lost 0 bases, and 11 bases lay between the germline ends. Germline V gives CDR1 MNHNS, CDR2 SASEGT.